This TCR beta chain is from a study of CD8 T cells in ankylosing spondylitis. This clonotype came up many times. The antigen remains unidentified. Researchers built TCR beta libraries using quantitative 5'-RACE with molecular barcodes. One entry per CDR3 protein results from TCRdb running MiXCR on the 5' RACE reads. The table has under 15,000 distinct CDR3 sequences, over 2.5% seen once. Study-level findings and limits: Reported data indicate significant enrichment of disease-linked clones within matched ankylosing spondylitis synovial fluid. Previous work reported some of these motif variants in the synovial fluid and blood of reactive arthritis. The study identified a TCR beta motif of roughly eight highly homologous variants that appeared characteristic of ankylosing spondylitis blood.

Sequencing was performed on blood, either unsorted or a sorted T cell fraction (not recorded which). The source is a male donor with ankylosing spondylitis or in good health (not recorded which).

The CDR3 nucleotides are TGTGCCAGCAGCGCAAGAGGGCGGGAGTCCTACAATGAGCAGTTCTTC. Translated: CASSARGRESYNEQFF. The V and J genes are TRBV9 and TRBJ2-1; TRBD2 matches 7 bases. Looked up from germline, CDR1 is SGDLS and CDR2 is YYNGEE. There are 16 residues in the CDR3. Trimming cost V 3 bases and J 1 base; bases outside gene matches: 7.